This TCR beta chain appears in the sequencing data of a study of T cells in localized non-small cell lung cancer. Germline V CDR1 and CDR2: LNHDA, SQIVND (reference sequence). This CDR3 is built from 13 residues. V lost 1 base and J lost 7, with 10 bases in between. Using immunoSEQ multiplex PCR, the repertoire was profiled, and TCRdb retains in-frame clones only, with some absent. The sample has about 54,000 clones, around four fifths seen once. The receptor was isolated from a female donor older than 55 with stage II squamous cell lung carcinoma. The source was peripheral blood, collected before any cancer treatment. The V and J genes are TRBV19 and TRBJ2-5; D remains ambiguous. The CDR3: CASSIGVTGTQYF. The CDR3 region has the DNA TGTGCCAGTAGTATAGGAGTAACTGGGACCCAGTACTTC.